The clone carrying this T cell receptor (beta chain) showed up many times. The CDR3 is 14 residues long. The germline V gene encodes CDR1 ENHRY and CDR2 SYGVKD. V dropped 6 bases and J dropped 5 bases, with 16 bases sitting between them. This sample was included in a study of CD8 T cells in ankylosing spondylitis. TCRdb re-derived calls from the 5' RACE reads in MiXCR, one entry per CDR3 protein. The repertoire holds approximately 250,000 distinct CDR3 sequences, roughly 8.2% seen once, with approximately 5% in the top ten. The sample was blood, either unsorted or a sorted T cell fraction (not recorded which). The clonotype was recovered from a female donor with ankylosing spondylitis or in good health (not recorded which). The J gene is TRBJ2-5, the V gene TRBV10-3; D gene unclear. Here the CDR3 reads CAISPDPLEETQYF. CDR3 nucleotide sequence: TGTGCCATCAGCCCAGACCCGTTAGAGGAGACCCAGTACTTC.